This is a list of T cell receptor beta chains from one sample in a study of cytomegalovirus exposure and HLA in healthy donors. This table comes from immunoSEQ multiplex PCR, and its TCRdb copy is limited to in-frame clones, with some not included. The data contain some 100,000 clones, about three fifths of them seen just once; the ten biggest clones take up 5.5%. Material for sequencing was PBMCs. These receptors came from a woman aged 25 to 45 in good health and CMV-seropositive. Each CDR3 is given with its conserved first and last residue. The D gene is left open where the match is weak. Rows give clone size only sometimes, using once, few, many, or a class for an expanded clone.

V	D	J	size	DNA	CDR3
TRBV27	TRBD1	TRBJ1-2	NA	TGTGCCACCCACGACAGGGGGGGCTCAGGTAGCTATGGCTACACCTTC	CATHDRGGSGSYGYTF
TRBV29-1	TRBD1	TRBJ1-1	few	TGCAGCGTTGCCCGACAGGGCAGAACTGAAGCTTTCTTT	CSVARQGRTEAFF
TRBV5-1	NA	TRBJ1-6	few	TGCGCCAGCAGCCAGTTTTCGTTCAGACTAAGTTCACCCCTCCACTTT	CASSQFSFRLSSPLHF
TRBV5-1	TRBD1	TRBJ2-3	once	TGCGCCAGCAGCTACGGACAGGGGGGCACAGATACGCAGTATTTT	CASSYGQGGTDTQYF
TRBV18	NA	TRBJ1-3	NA	TGTGCCAGCTCAGCGAACGACGGAGTCTCTGGAAACACCATATATTTT	CASSANDGVSGNTIYF
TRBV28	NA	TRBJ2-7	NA	TGTGCCAGCTACAGTTTTCGCTCCTACGAGCAGTACTTC	CASYSFRSYEQYF
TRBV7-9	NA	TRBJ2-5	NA	TGTGCCAGCAGCTTAGGAGGGTACCCCCAAGAGACCCAGTACTTC	CASSLGGYPQETQYF
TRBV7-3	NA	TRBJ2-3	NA	TGTGCCAGCAGCGGGAGGGGGGCTAGCACAGATACGCAGTATTTT	CASSGRGASTDTQYF
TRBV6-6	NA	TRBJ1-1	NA	TGTGCCAGCAGTTACTTCAGGTTGGCTGAAGCTTTCTTT	CASSYFRLAEAFF
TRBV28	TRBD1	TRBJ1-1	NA	TGTGCCAGCAGTCGGGTGACAGGGGGCAACACTGAAGCTTTCTTT	CASSRVTGGNTEAFF
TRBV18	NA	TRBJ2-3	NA	TGTGCCAGCTCACAGATCTCACAGGGACGCACAGATACGCAGTATTTT	CASSQISQGRTDTQYF
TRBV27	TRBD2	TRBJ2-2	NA	TGTGCCAGCAGTTTCGTACTAGCGGTCGACACCGGGGAGCTGTTTTTT	CASSFVLAVDTGELFF
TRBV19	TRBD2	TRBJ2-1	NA	TGTGCCAGTAGTATAGGACTAGCGGGTCTTTGGAATGAGCAGTTCTTC	CASSIGLAGLWNEQFF
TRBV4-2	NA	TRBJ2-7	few	TGTGCCAGCAGCCAAGTCCCAGGGTTTTCGTCCTACGAGCAGTACTTC	CASSQVPGFSSYEQYF
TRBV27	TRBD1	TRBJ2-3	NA	TGTGCCAGCAGTTTAGGGTGGGACAGGAGCACAGATACGCAGTATTTT	CASSLGWDRSTDTQYF
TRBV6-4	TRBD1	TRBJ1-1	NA	TGTGCCAGCAGTCGGGACAGGGGTTCTGAAGCTTTCTTT	CASSRDRGSEAFF
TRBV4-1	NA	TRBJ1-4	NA	TGCGCCAGCAGCCCTCTGGCGGGTTTTGAAAAACTGTTTTTT	CASSPLAGFEKLFF
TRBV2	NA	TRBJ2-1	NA	TGTGCCAGCAGTCCTCGACAGGTCCACGATGAGCAGTTCTTC	CASSPRQVHDEQFF
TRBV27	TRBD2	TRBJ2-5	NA	TGTGCCAGCAATCCTAGCGGGGGATCTCAAGAGACCCAGTACTTC	CASNPSGGSQETQYF
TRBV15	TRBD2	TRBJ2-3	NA	TGTGCCACCAGCAGAGATTTAGACTTAGGACTAGCGGGGGGTGATACGCAGTATTTT	CATSRDLDLGLAGGDTQYF
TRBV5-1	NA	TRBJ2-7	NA	TGCGCCAGCAGCCTCAGGGTACTGTCCTACGAGCAGTACTTC	CASSLRVLSYEQYF
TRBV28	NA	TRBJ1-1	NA	TGTGCCAGCAGTTATGCTAGGGGGGCTTTCTTT	CASSYARGAFF
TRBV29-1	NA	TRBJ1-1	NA	TGCAGCGCCCCCGTCGGGCAGGGGATTTGGGACACTGAAGCTTTCTTT	CSAPVGQGIWDTEAFF
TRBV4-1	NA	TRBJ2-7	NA	TGCGCCAGCAGCCCCGGGACAAACGAGCAGTACTTC	CASSPGTNEQYF
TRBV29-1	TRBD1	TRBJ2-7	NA	TGCAGCGTTGTAAGGCAGGGGGCCTACGAGCAGTACTTC	CSVVRQGAYEQYF
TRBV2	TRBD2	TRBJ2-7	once	TGTGCCAGCAGTGAACCGGGACTAGCGGGGGGGCCCATGTCCTACGAGCAGTACTTC	CASSEPGLAGGPMSYEQYF
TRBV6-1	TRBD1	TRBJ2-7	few	TGTGCCAGCAGTGATTGGGACAGGGGAGGCGAGCAGTACTTC	CASSDWDRGGEQYF
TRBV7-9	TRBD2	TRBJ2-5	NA	TGTGCCAGCAGCTTACTTAGCGGGGCCCAGGAGACCCAGTACTTC	CASSLLSGAQETQYF
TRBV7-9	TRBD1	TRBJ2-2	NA	TGTGCCAGCAACCCACCGGGACAGGGGACGGCTGGGAACACCGGGGAGCTGTTTTTT	CASNPPGQGTAGNTGELFF
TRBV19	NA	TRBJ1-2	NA	TGTGCCAGTAGTAAGATCCGGGACATTCTCCTAGACTATGGCTACACCTTC	CASSKIRDILLDYGYTF
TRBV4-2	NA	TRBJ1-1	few	TGTGCCAGCAGCTCACCGACACCGAACACTGAAGCTTTCTTT	CASSSPTPNTEAFF
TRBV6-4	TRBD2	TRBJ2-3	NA	TGTGCCAGCAGTGTCAGTAGCGGGAGCACAGATACGCAGTATTTT	CASSVSSGSTDTQYF
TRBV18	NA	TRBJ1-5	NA	TGTGCCAGCTCACCACCGTGGGTCCGGGGTAGCAATCAGCCCCAGCATTTT	CASSPPWVRGSNQPQHF
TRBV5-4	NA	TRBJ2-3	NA	TGTGCCAGCAGCTTAGGGGACATTGCCGCAGATACGCAGTATTTT	CASSLGDIAADTQYF
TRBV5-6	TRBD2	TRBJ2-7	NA	TGTGCCAGCAGCTTGGAGGGACTAGGCGGCGAGCAGTACTTC	CASSLEGLGGEQYF
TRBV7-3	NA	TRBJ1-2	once	TGTGCCAGCAGCTTATTGATTGGCACAGCTAACTATGGCTACACCTTC	CASSLLIGTANYGYTF
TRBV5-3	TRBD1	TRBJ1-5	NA	TGTGCCAGAAGCTCCGACAGGGGCCATCAGCCCCAGCATTTT	CARSSDRGHQPQHF
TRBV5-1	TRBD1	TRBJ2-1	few	TGCGCCAGCAGCTGGACAGACAGGGAACAGTTCTTC	CASSWTDREQFF
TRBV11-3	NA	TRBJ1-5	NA	TGTGCCAGCAGCTCCCCCAACAGTTACAATCAGCCCCAGCATTTT	CASSSPNSYNQPQHF
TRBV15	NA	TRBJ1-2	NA	TGTGCCACCAGCAGAGATAAAGGTGCCGGGGGCTACACCTTC	CATSRDKGAGGYTF
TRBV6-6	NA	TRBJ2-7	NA	TGTGCCAGCAGTATCAGACAGGCCACCTACGAGCAGTACTTC	CASSIRQATYEQYF
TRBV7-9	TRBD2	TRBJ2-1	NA	TGTGCCAGCACTCTTACTAGCGGGGGCAACAATGAGCAGTTCTTC	CASTLTSGGNNEQFF
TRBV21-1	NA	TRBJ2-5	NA	TGTGCCAGCAGCAATTCGACTTTCAAAGAGACCCAGTACTTC	CASSNSTFKETQYF
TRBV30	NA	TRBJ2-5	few	TGTGCCAGCTCAGGGGCGTTTTGGGAGACCCAGTACTTC	CASSGAFWETQYF
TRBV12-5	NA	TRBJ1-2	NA	TGTGCTAGTGGTTTGGCCAGATCGCTCTATGGCTACACCTTC	CASGLARSLYGYTF
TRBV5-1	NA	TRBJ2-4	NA	TGCGCCAGCAGCTTGGTGACAGGTTTGGGCAAAAACATTCAGTACTTC	CASSLVTGLGKNIQYF
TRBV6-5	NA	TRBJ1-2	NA	TGTGCCAGCAGTTCCAAAAATGGCTACACCTTC	CASSSKNGYTF
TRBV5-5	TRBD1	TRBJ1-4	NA	TGTGCCAGCAGCTCCGCCCTGGTAGTGGGACAGGAGGAAAAACTGTTTTTT	CASSSALVVGQEEKLFF
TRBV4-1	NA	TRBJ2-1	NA	TGCGCCAGCAGCCAACTAGCCTCCGACAATGAGCAGTTCTTC	CASSQLASDNEQFF
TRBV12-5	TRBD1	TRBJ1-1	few	TGTGCTAGTGGGGGGACAGCTATGAACACTGAAGCTTTCTTT	CASGGTAMNTEAFF
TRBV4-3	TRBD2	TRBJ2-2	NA	TGCGCCAGCAGCCCCGGACTAGCGGGGGGCCGCGGCACCGGGGAGCTGTTTTTT	CASSPGLAGGRGTGELFF
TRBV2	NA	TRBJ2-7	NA	TGTGCCAGCAGTAAACTGGACTATACCTACGAGCAGTACTTC	CASSKLDYTYEQYF
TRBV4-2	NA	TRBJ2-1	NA	TGTGCCAGTAGGCCCCGGGACAACTCCTACAATGAGCAGTTCTTC	CASRPRDNSYNEQFF
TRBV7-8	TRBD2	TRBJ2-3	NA	TGTGCCAGCAGCTTATCCGGGGGGGCAGATACGCAGTATTTT	CASSLSGGADTQYF
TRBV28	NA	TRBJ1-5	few	TGTGCTGGGGGGGCCAATCAGCCCCAGCATTTT	CAGGANQPQHF
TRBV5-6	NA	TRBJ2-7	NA	TGTGCCAGCAGCTTTTTGAGAACCTACGAGCAGTACTTC	CASSFLRTYEQYF
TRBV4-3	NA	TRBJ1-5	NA	TGCGCCAGCAGCCAAGATAGGTTAGGCAGGGATTTAGATCAGCCCCAGCATTTT	CASSQDRLGRDLDQPQHF
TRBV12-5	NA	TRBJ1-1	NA	TGTGCTAGTGGTTTGGGGCAGGGCGACGCTGAAGCTTTCTTT	CASGLGQGDAEAFF
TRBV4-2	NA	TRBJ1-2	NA	TGTGCCAGCAGCCAAGTCCAAAATTCTAACTATGGCTACACCTTC	CASSQVQNSNYGYTF
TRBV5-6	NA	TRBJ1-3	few	TGTGCCAGCAGCTCTACGAGGGGAAACACCATATATTTT	CASSSTRGNTIYF